The subject of this entry is one TCR beta chain. In the same sample, other DNA sequences code for this CDR3. These data belong to a study of cytomegalovirus exposure and HLA in healthy donors. Vbeta (60) and Jbeta (13) primers were used in the PCR. Some clones are missing from TCRdb's copy, which holds only in-frame ones; the method was immunoSEQ multiplex PCR. The table includes 250,000 or so clones, about 86% detected once. V was clipped by 3 bases and J by 4 bases; unmatched bases: 1. Germline loops: CDR1 MGHRA, CDR2 YSYEKL. CDR3 length: 15 amino acids. This sequence originates from a woman aged 60 to 75 in good health and CMV-seropositive. V and J are TRBV4-1 and TRBJ2-7; 15 nucleotides agree with TRBD2. The sample was PBMCs. CDR3 amino acids: CASSQGLAGGYEQYF. Written as DNA, the CDR3 is TGCGCCAGCAGCCAGGGACTAGCGGGAGGTTACGAGCAGTACTTC.